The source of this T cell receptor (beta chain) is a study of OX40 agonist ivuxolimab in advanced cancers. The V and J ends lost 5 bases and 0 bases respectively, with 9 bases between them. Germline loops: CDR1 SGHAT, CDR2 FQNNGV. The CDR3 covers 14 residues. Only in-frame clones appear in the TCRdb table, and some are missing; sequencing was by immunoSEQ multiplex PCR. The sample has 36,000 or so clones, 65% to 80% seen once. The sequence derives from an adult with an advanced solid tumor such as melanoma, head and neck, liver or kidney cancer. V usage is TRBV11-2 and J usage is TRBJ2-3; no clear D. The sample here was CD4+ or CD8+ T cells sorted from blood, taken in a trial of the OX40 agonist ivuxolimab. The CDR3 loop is CASSPPASTDTQYF. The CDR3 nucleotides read TGTGCCAGCAGCCCCCCGGCGAGCACAGATACGCAGTATTTT.